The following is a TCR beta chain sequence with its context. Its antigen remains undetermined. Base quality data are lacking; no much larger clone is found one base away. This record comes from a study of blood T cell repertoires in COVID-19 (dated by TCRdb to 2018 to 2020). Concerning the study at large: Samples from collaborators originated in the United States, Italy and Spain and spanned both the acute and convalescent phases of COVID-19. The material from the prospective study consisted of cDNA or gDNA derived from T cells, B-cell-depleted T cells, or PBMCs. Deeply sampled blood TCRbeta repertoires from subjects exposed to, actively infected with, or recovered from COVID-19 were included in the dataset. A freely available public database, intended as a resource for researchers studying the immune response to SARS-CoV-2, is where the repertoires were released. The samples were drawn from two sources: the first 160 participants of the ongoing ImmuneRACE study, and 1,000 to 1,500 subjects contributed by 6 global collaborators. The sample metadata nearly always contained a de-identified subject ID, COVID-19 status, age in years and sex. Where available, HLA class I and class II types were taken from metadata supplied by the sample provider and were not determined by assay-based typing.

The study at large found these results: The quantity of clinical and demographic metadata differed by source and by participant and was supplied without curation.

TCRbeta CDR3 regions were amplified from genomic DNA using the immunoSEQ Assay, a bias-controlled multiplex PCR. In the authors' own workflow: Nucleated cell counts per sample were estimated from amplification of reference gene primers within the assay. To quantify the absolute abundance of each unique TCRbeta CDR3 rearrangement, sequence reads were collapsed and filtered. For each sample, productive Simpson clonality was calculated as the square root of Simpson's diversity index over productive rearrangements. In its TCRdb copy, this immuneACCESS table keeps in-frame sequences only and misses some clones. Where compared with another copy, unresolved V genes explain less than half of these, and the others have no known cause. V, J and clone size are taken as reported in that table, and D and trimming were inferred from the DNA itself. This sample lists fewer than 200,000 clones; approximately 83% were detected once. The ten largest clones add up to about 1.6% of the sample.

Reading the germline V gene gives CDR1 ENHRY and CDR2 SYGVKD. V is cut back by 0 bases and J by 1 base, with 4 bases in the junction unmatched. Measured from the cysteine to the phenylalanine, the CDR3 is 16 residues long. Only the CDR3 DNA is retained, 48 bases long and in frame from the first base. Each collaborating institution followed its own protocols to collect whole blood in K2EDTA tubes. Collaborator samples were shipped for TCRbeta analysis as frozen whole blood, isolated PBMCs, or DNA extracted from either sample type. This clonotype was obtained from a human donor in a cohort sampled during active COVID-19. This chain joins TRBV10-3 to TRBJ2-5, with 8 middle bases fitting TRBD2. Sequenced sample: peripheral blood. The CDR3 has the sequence CAISESPRGVQETQYF. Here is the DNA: TGTGCCATCAGTGAGTCCCCGCGGGGGGTCCAAGAGACCCAGTACTTC.